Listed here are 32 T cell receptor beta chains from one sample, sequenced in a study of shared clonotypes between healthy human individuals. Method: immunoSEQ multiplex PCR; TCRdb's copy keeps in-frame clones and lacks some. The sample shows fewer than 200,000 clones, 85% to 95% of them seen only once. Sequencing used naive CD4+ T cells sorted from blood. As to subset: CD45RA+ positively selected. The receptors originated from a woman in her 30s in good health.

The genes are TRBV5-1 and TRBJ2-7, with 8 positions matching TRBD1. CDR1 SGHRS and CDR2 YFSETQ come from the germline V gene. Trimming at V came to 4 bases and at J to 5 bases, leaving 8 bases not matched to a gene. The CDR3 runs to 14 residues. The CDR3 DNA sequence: TGCGCCAGCAGCATGGACAGGGCCCCCCACGAGCAGTACTTC. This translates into CASSMDRAPHEQYF.

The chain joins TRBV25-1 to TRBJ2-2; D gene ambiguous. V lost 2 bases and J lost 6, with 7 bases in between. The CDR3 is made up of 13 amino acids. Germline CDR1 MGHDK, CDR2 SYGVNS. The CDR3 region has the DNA TGTGCCAGCAGTGAAGTTGCCCCCGGGGAGCTGTTTTTT. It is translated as CASSEVAPGELFF.

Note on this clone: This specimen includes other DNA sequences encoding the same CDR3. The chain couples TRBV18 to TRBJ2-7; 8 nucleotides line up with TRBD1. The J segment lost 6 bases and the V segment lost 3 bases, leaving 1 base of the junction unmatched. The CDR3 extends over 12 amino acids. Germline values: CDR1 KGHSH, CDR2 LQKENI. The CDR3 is CASSPDRVEQYF. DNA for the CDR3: TGTGCCAGCTCACCGGACAGGGTCGAGCAGTACTTC.

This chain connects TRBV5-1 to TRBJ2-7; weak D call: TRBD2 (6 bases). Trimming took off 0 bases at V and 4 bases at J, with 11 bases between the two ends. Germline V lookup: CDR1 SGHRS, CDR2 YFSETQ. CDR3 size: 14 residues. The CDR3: CASSLEGLIYEQYF. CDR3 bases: TGCGCCAGCAGCTTGGAGGGACTTATATACGAGCAGTACTTC.

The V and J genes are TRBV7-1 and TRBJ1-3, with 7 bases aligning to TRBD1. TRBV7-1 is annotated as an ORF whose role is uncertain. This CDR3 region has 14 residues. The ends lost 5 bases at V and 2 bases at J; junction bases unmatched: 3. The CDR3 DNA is TGTGCCAGCAGCAATACAGGGGCTGGAAACACCATATATTTT. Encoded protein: CASSNTGAGNTIYF.

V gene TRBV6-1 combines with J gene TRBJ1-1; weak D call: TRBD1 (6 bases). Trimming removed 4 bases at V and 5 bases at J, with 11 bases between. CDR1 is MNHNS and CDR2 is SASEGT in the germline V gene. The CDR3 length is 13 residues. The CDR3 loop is CASSGDRLTEAFF. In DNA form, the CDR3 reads TGTGCCAGCAGTGGAGACAGGCTAACTGAAGCTTTCTTT.

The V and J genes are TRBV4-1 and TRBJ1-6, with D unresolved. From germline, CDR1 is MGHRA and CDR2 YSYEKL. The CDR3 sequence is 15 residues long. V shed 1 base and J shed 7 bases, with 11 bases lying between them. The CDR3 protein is CASSQAADRNSPLHF. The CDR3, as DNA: TGCGCCAGCAGCCAAGCTGCTGACCGAAATTCACCCCTCCACTTT.

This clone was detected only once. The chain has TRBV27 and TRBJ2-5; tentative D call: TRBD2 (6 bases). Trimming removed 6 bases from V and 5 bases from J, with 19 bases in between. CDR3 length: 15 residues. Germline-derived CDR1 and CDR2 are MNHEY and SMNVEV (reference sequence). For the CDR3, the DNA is TGTGCCAGCAGGACGAGTGGAGGGCCGGGGGAGACCCAGTACTTC. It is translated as CASRTSGGPGETQYF.

DNA for the CDR3: TGTGCCAGCAGCCACCCTGGGGGTTCGGGAAACACCATATATTTT. Translation: CASSHPGGSGNTIYF. V and J are TRBV6-6 and TRBJ1-3, with D perhaps matching TRBD1 (5 bases). Germline V CDR1 and CDR2: MNHNY, SVGAGI (reference sequence). There are 15 residues in the CDR3. Between the trimmed V and J ends, which lost 6 bases and 4 bases, there was a span of 16 bases.

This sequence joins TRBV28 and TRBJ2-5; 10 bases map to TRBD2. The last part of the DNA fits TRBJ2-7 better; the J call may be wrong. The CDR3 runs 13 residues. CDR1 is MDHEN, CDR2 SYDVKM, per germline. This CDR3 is CASKGLAGDEQYF. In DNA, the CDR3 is TGTGCCAGCAAAGGGCTAGCGGGAGACGAGCAGTACTTC.

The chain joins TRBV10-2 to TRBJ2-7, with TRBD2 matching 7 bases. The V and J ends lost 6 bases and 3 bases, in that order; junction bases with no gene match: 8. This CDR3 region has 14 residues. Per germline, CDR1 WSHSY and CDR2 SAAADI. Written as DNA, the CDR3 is TGCGCCAGCAGGGGAACCGGGACTAACTACGAGCAGTACTTC. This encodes CASRGTGTNYEQYF.

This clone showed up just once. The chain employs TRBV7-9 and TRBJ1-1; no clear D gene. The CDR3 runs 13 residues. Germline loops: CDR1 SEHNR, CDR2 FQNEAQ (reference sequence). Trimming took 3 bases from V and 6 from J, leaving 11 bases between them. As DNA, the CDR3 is TGTGCCAGCAGCTTCACCGAAGGGTCTGAAGCTTTCTTT. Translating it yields CASSFTEGSEAFF.

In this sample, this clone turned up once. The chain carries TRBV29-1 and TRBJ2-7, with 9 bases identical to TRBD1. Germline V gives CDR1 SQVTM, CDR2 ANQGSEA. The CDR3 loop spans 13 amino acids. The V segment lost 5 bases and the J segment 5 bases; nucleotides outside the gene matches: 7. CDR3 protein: CSVPGQGTHEQYF. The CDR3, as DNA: TGCAGCGTTCCGGGACAGGGTACCCACGAGCAGTACTTC.

CDR3 bases: TGCGCCAGCAGCTTCCGGGACAGGGGGCTCGAGCAGTACTTC. It encodes CASSFRDRGLEQYF. V is TRBV5-1 and J is TRBJ2-7, with 12 positions matching TRBD1. The J segment lost 6 bases and the V segment lost 2 bases, leaving 3 bases of the junction unmatched. This CDR3 spans 14 amino acids. Germline V lookup: CDR1 SGHRS, CDR2 YFSETQ.

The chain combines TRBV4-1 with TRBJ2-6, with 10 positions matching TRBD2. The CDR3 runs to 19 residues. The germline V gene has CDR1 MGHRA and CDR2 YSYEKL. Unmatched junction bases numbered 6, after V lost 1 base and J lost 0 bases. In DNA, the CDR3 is TGCGCCAGCAGCCAAGGACTAGCGGGCCACTTCTCTGGGGCCAACGTCCTGACTTTC. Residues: CASSQGLAGHFSGANVLTF.

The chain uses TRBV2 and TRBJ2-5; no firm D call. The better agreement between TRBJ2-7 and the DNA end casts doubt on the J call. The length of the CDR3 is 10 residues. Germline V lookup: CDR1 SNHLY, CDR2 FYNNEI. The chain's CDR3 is CASSDYEQYF. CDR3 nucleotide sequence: TGTGCCAGCAGTGACTACGAGCAGTACTTC.

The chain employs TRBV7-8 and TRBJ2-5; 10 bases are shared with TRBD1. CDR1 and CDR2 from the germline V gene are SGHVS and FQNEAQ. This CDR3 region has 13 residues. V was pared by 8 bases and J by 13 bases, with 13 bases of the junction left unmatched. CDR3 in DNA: TGTGCCAGCTCGGGGACAGGGGATTCAAACCCGTACTTC. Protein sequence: CASSGTGDSNPYF.

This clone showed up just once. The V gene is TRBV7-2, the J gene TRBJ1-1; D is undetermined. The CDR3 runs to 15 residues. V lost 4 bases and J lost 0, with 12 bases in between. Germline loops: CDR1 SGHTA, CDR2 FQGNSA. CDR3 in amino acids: CASSSEVMVNTEAFF. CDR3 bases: TGTGCCAGCAGCTCGGAGGTTATGGTGAACACTGAAGCTTTCTTT.

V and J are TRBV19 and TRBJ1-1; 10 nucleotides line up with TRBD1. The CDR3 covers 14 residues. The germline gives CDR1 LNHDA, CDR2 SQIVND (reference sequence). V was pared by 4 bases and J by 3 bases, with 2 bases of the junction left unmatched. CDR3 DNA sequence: TGTGCCAGTAGTAAGGGACAGGGGCACACTGAAGCTTTCTTT. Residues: CASSKGQGHTEAFF.

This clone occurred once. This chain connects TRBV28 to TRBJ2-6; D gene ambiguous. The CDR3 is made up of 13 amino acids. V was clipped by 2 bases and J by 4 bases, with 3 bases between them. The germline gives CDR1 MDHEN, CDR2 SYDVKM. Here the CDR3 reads CASSLAGANVLTF. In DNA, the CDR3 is TGTGCCAGCAGTTTAGCGGGGGCCAACGTCCTGACTTTC.

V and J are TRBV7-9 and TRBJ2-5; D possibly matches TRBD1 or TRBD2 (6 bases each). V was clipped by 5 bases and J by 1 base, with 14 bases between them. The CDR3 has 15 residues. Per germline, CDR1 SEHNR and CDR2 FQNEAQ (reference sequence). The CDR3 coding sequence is TGTGCCAGCAGCAAGGGGGACTCCCTCCAAGAGACCCAGTACTTC. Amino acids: CASSKGDSLQETQYF.

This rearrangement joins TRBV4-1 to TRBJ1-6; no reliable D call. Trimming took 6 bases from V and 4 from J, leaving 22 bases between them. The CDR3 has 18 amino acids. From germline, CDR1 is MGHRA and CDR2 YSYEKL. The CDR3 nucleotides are TGCGCCAGCAGTCTACGACTAAGGCCTGACGGGTATAATTCACCCCTCCACTTT. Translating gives CASSLRLRPDGYNSPLHF.

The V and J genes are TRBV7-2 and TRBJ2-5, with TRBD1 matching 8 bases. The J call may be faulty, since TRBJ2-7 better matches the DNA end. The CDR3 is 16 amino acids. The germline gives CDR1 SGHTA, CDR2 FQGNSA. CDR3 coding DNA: TGTGCCAGCAGCTTACACCAGGGGGCCCCCTCCTACGAGCAGTACTTC. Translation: CASSLHQGAPSYEQYF.

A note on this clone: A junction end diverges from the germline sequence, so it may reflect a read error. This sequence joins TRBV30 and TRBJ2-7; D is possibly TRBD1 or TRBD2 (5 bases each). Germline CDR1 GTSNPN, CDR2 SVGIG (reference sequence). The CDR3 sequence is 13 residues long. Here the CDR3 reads CAWSRGLGPKPHF. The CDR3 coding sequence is TGTGCCTGGAGTAGAGGGTTGGGACCAAAGCCTCACTTC. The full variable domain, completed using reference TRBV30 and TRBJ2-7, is SQTIHQWPATLVQPVGSPLSLECTVEGTSNPNLYWYRQAAGRGLQLLFYSVGIGQISSEVPQNLSASRPQDRQFILSSKKLLLSDSGFYLCAWSRGLGPKPHFGPGTRLTVT.

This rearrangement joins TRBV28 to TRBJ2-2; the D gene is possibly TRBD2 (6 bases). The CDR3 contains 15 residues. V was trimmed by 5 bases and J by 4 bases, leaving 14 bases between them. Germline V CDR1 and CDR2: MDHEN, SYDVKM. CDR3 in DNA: TGTGCCAGCAGTCACGATCTAGCGCTCACCGGGGAGCTGTTTTTT. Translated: CASSHDLALTGELFF. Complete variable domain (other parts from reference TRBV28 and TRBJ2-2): DVKVTQSSRYLVKRTGEKVFLECVQDMDHENMFWYRQDPGLGLRLIYFSYDVKMKEKGDIPEGYSVSREKKERFSLILESASTNQTSMYLCASSHDLALTGELFFGEGSRLTVL.

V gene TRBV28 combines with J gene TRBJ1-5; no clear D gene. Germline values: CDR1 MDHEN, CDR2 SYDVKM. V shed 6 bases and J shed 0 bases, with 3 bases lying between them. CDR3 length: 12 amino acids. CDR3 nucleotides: TGTGCCAGCAGAAGTAGCAATCAGCCCCAGCATTTT. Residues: CASRSSNQPQHF.

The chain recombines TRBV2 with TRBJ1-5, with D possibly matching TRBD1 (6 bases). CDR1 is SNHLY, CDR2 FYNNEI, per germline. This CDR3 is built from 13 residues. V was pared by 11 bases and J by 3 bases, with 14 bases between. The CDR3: CAGASGVNQPQHF. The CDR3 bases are TGTGCCGGCGCGTCAGGGGTCAATCAGCCCCAGCATTTT.

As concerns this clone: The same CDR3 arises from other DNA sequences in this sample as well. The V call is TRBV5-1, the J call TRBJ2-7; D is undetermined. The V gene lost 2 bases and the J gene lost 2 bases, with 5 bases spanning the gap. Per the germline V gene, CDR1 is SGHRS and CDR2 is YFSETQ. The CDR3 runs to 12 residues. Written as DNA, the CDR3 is TGCGCCAGCAGCTTACCTACCTACGAGCAGTACTTC. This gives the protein CASSLPTYEQYF.

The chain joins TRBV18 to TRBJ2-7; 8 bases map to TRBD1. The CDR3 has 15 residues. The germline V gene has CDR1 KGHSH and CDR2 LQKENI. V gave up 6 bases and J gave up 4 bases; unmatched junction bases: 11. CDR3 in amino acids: CASSRGQGGGYEQYF. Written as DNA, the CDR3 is TGTGCCAGCTCGCGCGGACAGGGAGGAGGTTACGAGCAGTACTTC.

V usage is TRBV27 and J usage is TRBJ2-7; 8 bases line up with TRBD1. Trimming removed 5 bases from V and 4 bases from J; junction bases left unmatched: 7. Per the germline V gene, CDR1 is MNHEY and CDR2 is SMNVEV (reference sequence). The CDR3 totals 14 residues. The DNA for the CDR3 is TGTGCCAGCAGTCCGACGGGACAGGAATACGAGCAGTACTTC. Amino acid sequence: CASSPTGQEYEQYF.

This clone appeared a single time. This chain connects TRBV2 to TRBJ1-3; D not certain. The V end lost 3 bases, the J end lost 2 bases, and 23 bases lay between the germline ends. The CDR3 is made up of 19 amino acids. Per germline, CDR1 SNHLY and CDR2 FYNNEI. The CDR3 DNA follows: TGTGCCAGCAGTGATGCAGGTGGAGTTAGGAGGTGGACTGGAAACACCATATATTTT. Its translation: CASSDAGGVRRWTGNTIYF. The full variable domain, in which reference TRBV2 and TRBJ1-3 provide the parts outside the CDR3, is EPEVTQTPSHQVTQMGQEVILRCVPISNHLYFYWYRQILGQKVEFLVSFYNNEISEKSEIFDDQFSVERPDGSNFTLKIRSTKLEDSAMYFCASSDAGGVRRWTGNTIYFGEGSWLTVV.

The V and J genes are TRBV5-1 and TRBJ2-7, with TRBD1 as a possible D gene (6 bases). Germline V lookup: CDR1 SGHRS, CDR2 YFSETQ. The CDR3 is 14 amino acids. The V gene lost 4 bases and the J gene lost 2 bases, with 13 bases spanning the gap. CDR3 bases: TGCGCCAGCAGCCCAGGACAGACTACCTACGAGCAGTACTTC. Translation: CASSPGQTTYEQYF.